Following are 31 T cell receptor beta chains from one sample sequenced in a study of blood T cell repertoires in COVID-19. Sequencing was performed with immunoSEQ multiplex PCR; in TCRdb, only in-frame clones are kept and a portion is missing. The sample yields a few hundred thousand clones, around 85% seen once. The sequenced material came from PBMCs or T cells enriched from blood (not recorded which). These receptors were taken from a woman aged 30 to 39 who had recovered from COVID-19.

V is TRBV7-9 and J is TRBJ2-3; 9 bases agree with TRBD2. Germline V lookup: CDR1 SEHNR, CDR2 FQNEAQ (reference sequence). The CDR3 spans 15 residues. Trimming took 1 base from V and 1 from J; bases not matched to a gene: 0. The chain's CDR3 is CASSLGLAGTDTQYF. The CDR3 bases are TGTGCCAGCAGCTTAGGACTAGCGGGCACAGATACGCAGTATTTT.

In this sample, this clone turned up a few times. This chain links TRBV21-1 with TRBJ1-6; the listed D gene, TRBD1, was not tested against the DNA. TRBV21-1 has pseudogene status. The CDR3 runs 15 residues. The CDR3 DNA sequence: TGTGCCAGCAGCACCCTAGGACAGGGTAATTCACCCCTCCACTTT. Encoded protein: CASSTLGQGNSPLHF.

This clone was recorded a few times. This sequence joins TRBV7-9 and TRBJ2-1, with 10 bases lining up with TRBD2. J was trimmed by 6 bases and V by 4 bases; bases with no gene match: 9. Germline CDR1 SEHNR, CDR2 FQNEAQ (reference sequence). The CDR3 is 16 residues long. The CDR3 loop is CASSSPAGGPSNEQFF. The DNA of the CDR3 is TGTGCCAGCAGCTCCCCAGCGGGAGGGCCCTCCAATGAGCAGTTCTTC.

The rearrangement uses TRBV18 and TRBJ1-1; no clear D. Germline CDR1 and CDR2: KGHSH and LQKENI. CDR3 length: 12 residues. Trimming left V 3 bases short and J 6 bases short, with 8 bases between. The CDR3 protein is CASSPTQAEAFF. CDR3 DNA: TGTGCCAGCTCACCCACCCAGGCTGAAGCTTTCTTT.

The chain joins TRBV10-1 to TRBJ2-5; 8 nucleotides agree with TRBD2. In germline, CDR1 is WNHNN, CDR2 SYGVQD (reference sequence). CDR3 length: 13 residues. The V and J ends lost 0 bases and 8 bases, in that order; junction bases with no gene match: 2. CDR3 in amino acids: CASSESLAGTQYF. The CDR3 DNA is TGCGCCAGCAGTGAGTCCCTAGCGGGTACCCAGTACTTC.

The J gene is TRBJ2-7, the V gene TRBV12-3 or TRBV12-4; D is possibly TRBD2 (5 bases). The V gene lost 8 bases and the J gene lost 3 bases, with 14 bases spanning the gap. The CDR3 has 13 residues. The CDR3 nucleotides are TGTGCCAGCCGAGGACGGGGAATCTACGAGCAGTACTTC. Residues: CASRGRGIYEQYF.

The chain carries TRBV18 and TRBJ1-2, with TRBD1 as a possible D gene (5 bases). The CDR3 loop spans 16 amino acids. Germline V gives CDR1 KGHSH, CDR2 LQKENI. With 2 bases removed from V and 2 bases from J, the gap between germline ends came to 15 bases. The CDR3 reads CASSPSQGSSNYGYTF. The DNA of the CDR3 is TGTGCCAGCTCACCAAGCCAGGGATCCTCCAACTATGGCTACACCTTC.

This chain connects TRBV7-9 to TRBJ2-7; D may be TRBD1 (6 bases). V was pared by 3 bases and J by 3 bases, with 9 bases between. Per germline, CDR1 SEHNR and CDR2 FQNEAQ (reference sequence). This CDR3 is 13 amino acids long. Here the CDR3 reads CASSFPQGYEQYF. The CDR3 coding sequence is TGTGCCAGCAGCTTCCCACAGGGCTACGAGCAGTACTTC. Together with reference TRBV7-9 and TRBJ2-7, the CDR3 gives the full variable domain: DTGVSQNPRHKITKRGQNVTFRCDPISEHNRLYWYRQTLGQGPEFLTYFQNEAQLEKSRLLSDRFSAERPKGSFSTLEIQRTEQGDSAMYLCASSFPQGYEQYFGPGTRLTVT.

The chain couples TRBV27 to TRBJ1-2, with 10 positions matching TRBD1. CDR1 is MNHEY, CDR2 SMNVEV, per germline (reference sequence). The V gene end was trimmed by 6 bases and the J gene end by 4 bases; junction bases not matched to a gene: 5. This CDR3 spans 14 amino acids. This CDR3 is CASRPTGGLYGYTF. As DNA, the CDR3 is TGTGCCAGCAGACCGACAGGGGGCCTCTATGGCTACACCTTC.

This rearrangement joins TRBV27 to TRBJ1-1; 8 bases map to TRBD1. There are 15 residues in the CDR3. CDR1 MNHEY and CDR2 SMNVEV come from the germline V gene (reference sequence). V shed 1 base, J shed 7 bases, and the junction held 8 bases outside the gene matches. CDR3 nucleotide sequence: TGTGCCAGCAGTTTATTTGGACAGGGCCCCTTTGAAGCTTTCTTT. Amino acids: CASSLFGQGPFEAFF.

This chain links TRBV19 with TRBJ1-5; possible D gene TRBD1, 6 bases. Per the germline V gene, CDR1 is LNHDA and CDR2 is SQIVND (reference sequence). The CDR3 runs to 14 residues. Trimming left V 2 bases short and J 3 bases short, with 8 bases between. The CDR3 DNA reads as TGTGCCAGTAGTATAAGGACAGTCAATCAGCCCCAGCATTTT. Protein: CASSIRTVNQPQHF.

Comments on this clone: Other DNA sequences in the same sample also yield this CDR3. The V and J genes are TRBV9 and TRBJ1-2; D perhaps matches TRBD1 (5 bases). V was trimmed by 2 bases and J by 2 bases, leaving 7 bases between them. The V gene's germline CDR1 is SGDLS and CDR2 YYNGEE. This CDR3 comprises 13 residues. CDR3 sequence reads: CASSVDRNYGYTF. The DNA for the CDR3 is TGTGCCAGCAGCGTTGACAGAAACTATGGCTACACCTTC.

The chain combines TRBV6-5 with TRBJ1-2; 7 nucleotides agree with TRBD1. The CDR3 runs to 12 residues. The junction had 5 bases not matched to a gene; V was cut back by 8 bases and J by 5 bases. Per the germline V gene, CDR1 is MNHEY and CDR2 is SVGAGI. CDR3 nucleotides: TGTGCCAGCGTGGACAGGAGTTATGGCTACACCTTC. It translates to CASVDRSYGYTF.

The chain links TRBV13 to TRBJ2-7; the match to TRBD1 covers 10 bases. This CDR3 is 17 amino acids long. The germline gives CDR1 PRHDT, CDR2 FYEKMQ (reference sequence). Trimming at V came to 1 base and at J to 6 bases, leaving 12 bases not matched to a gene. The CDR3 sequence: CASSLDPGQGYLGEQYF. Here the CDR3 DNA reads TGTGCCAGCAGCTTAGACCCGGGACAGGGGTATCTCGGCGAGCAGTACTTC.

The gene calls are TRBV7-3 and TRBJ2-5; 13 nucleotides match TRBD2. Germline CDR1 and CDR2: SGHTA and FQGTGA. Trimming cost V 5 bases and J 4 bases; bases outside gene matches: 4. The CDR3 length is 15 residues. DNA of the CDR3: TGTGCCAGCAGCAAGGGACTAGCGGGGCGAGAGACCCAGTACTTC. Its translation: CASSKGLAGRETQYF.

The chain's CDR3 is CASSNVGRVSGYTF. In DNA form, the CDR3 reads TGTGCCAGTAGCAATGTGGGGAGGGTATCCGGCTACACCTTC. J is TRBJ1-2 and V is TRBV19; no clear D gene. Trimming removed 6 bases from V and 8 bases from J, with 19 bases in between. Per germline, CDR1 LNHDA and CDR2 SQIVND (reference sequence). The CDR3 covers 14 residues.

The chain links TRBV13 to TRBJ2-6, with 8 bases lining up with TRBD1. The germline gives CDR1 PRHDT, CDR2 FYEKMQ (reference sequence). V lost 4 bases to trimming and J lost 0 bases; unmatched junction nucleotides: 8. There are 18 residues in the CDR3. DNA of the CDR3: TGTGCCAGCAGCTCGTCGGACAGGGTCGGCTCTGGGGCCAACGTCCTGACTTTC. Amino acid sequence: CASSSSDRVGSGANVLTF.

The DNA of the CDR3 is TGTGCCAGCAGCGTAGGGCCGGGAGGGGACACTAGCACAGATACGCAGTATTTT. Its translation: CASSVGPGGDTSTDTQYF. The V and J genes are TRBV9 and TRBJ2-3; 8 bases agree with TRBD2. This CDR3 has 18 amino acids. V lost 0 bases to trimming and J lost 0 bases; unmatched junction nucleotides: 9. Germline V gives CDR1 SGDLS, CDR2 YYNGEE.

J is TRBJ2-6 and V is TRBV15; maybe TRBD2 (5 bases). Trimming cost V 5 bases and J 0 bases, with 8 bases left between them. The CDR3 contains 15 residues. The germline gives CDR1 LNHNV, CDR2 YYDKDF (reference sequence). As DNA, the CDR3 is TGTGCCACCAGCGTCGGGGACTCTGGGGCCAACGTCCTGACTTTC. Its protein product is CATSVGDSGANVLTF.

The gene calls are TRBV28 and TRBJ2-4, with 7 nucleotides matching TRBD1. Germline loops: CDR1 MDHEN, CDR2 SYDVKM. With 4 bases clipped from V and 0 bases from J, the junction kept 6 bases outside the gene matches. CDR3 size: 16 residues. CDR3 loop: CASSSQGLGAKNIQYF. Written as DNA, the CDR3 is TGTGCCAGCAGTTCACAGGGGTTGGGAGCCAAAAACATTCAGTACTTC.

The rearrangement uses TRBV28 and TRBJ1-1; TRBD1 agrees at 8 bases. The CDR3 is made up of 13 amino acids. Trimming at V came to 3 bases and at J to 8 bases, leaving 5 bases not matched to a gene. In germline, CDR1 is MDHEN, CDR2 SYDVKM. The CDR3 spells CASSLGTGPEAFF. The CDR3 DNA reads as TGTGCCAGCAGTTTGGGGACAGGCCCCGAAGCTTTCTTT.

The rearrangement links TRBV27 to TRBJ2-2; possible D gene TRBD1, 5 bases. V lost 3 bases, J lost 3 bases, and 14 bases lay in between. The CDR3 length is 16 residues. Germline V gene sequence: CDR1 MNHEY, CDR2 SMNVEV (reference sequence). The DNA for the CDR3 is TGTGCCAGCAGTTTCATGGGCAGGGTTCACACCGGGGAGCTGTTTTTT. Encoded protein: CASSFMGRVHTGELFF.

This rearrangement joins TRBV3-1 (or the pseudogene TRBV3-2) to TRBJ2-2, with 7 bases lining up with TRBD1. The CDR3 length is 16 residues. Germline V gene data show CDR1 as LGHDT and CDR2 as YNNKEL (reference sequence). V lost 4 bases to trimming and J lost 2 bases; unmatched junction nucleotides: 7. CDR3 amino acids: CASSLTWDSNTGELFF. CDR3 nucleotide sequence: TGTGCCAGCAGCCTAACATGGGACAGTAACACCGGGGAGCTGTTTTTT.

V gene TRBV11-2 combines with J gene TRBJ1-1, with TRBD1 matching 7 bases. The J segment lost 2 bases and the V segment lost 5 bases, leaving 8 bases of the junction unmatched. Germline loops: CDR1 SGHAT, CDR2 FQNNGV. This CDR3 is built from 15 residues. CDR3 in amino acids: CASSRLGQANTEAFF. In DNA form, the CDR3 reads TGTGCCAGCAGCCGATTAGGACAGGCAAACACTGAAGCTTTCTTT. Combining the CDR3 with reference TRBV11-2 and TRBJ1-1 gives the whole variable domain EAGVAQSPRYKIIEKRQSVAFWCNPISGHATLYWYQQILGQGPKLLIQFQNNGVVDDSQLPKDRFSAERLKGVDSTLKIQPAKLEDSAVYLCASSRLGQANTEAFFGQGTRLTVV.

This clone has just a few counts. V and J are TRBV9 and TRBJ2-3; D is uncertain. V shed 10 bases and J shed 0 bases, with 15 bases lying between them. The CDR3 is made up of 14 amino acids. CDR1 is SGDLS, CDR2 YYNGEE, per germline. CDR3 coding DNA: TGTGCCTCCGAGGCCGGCGAAAGCACAGATACGCAGTATTTT. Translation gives CASEAGESTDTQYF.

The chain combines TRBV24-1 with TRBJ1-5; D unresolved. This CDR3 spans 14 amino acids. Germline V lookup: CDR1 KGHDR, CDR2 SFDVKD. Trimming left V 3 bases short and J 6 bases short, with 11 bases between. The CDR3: CATSDTSKTQPQHF. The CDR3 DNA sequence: TGTGCCACCAGTGATACTTCGAAAACTCAGCCCCAGCATTTT.

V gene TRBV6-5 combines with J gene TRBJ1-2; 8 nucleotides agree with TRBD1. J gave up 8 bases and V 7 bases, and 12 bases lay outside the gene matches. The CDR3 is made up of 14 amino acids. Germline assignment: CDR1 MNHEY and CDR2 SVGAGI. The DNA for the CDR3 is TGTGCCAGCACCCAGAGACAGGGGTTAGAGGGCTACACCTTC. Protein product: CASTQRQGLEGYTF.

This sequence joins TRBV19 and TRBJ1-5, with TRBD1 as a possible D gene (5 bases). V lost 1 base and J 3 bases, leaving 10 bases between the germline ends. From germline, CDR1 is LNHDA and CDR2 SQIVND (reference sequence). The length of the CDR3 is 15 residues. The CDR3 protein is CASSIVAGPNQPQHF. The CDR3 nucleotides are TGTGCCAGTAGTATAGTGGCAGGGCCCAATCAGCCCCAGCATTTT.

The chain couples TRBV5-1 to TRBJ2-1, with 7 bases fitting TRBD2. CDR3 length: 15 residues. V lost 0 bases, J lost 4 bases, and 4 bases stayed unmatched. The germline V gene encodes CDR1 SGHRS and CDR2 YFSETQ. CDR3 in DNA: TGCGCCAGCAGCTTGGGCGGGGGTGCTTACAATGAGCAGTTCTTC. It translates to CASSLGGGAYNEQFF.

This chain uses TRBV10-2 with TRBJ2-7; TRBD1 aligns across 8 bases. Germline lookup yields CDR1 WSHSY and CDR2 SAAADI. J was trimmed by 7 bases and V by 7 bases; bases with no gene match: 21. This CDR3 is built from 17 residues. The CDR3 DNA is TGCGCCAGCAATCTACAAACGGACAGGGAAGAAGTTACGGAGCAGTACTTC. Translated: CASNLQTDREEVTEQYF.

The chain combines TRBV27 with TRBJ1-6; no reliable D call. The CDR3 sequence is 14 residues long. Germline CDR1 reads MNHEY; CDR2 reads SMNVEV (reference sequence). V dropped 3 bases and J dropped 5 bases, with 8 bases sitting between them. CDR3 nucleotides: TGTGCCAGCAGTTTGAACAGAGATAATTCACCCCTCCACTTT. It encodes CASSLNRDNSPLHF.